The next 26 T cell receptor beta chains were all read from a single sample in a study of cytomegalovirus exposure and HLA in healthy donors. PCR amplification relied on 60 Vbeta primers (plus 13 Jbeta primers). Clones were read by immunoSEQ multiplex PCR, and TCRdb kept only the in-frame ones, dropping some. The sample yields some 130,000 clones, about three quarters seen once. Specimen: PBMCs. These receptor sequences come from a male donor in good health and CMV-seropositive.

CDR3 amino acids: CASSGTSGVPDTGELFF. CDR3 coding DNA: TGTGCCAGCAGTGGGACTAGCGGGGTGCCGGACACCGGGGAGCTGTTTTTT. This rearrangement joins TRBV27 to TRBJ2-2; 13 bases map to TRBD2. V was pared by 5 bases and J by 3 bases, with 6 bases of the junction left unmatched. CDR1 and CDR2 (germline): MNHEY, SMNVEV (reference sequence). The CDR3 is made up of 17 amino acids.

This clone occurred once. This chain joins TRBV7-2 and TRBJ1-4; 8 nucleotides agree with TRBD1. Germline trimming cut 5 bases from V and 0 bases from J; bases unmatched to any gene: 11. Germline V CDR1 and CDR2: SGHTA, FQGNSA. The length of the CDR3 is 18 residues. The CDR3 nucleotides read TGTGCCAGCAGCCGACGGGCACAGGGGGGAGCAACTAATGAAAAACTGTTTTTT. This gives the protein CASSRRAQGGATNEKLFF.

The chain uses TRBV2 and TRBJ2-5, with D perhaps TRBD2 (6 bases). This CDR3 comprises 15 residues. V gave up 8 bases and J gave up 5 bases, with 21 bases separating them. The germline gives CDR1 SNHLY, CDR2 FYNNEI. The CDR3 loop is CASARGGMGRETQYF. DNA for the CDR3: TGTGCCAGCGCGAGGGGCGGGATGGGTAGGGAGACCCAGTACTTC.

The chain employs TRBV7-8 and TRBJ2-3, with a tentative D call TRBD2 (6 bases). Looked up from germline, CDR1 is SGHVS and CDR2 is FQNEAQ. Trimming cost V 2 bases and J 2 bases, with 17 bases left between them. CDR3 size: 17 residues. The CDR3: CASSLTEDYEHTDTQYF. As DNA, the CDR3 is TGTGCCAGCAGCTTAACCGAGGACTATGAACACACAGATACGCAGTATTTT.

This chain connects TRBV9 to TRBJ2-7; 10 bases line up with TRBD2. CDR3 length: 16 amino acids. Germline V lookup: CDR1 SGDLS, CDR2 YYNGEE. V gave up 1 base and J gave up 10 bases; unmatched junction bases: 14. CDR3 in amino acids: CASSVSGRARGEEQYF. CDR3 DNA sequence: TGTGCCAGCAGCGTAAGCGGGAGGGCCAGGGGGGAGGAACAGTACTTC.

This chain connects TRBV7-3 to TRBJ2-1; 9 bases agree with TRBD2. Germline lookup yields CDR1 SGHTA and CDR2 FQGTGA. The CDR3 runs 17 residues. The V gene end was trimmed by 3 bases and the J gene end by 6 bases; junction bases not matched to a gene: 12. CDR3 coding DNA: TGTGCCAGCAGCTTTCTGCCGGTCGGACTAGCGCTCAATGAGCAGTTCTTC. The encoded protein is CASSFLPVGLALNEQFF.

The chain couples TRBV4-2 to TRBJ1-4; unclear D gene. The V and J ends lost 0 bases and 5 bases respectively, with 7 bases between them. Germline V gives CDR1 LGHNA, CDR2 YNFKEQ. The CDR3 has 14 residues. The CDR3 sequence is CASSQDGRNEKLFF. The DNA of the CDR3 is TGTGCCAGCAGCCAAGATGGGAGAAATGAAAAACTGTTTTTT.

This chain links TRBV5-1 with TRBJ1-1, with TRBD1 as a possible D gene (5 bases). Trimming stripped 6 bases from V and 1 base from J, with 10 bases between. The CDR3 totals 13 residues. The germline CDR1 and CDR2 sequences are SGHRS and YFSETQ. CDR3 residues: CASKRQTNTEAFF. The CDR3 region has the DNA TGCGCCAGCAAACGACAGACGAACACTGAAGCTTTCTTT.

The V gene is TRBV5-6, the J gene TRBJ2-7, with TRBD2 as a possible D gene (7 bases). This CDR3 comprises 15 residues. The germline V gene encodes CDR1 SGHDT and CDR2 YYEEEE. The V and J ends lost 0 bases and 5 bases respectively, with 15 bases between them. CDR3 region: CASSLGGGSGDEQYF. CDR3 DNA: TGTGCCAGCAGCTTGGGCGGGGGCTCCGGCGACGAGCAGTACTTC.

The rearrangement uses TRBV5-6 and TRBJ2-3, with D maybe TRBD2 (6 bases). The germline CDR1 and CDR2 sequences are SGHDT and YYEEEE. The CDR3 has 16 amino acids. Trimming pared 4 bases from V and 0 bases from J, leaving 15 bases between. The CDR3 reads CASSRGGRGSTDTQYF. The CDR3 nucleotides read TGTGCCAGCAGCCGGGGCGGGCGGGGAAGCACAGATACGCAGTATTTT.

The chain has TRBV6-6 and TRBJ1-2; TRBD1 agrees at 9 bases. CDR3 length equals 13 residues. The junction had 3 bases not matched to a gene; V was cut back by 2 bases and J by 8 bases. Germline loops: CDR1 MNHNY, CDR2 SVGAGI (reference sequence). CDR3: CASSYRTGEGYTF. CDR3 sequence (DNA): TGTGCCAGCAGTTACCGGACAGGGGAAGGCTACACCTTC.

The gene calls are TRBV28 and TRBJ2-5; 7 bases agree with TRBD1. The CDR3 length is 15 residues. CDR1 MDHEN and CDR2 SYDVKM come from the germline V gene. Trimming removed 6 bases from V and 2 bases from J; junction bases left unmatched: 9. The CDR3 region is CASREAGGNQETQYF. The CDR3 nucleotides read TGTGCCAGCAGAGAGGCAGGGGGAAATCAAGAGACCCAGTACTTC.

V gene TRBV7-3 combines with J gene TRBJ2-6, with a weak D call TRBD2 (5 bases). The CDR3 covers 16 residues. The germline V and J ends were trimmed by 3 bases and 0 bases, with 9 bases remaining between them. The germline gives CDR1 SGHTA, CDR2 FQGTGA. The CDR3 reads CASSFEGYSGANVLTF. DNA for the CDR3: TGTGCCAGCAGCTTTGAGGGTTACTCTGGGGCCAACGTCCTGACTTTC.

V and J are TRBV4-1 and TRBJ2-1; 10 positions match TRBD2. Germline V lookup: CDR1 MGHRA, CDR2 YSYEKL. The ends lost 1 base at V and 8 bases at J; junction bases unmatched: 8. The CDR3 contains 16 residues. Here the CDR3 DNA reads TGCGCCAGCAGCCAAGGATTTCTAGCGGGGGTTGATGAGCAGTTCTTC. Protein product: CASSQGFLAGVDEQFF.

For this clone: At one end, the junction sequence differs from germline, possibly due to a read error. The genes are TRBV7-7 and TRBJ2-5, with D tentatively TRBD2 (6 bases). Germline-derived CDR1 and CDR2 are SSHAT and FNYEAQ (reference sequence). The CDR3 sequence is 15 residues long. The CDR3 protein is CASSLGTSQQETQYF. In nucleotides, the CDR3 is TGTGCTAGCAGCTTAGGTACTAGCCAACAAGAGACCCAGTACTTC.

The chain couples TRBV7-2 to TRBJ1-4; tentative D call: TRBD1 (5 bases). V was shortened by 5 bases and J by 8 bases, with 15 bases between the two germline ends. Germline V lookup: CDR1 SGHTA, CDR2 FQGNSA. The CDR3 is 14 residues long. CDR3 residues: CASSPDSVQEKLFF. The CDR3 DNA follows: TGTGCCAGCAGCCCAGACAGTGTGCAAGAAAAACTGTTTTTT.

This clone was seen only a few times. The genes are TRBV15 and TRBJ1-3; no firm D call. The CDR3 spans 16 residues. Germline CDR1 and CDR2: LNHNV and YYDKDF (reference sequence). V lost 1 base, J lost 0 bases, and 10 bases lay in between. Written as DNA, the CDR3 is TGTGCCACCAGCAGAGTTCCAGACTACTCTGGAAACACCATATATTTT. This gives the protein CATSRVPDYSGNTIYF.

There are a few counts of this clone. CDR3: CASSAGFTGELFF. CDR3 bases: TGTGCCAGCAGTGCAGGGTTCACCGGGGAGCTGTTTTTT. V is TRBV6-4 and J is TRBJ2-2; weak D call: TRBD1 (5 bases). CDR1 and CDR2 (germline): MRHNA, SNTAGT. CDR3 length equals 13 residues. With 4 bases removed from V and 4 bases from J, the gap between germline ends came to 7 bases.

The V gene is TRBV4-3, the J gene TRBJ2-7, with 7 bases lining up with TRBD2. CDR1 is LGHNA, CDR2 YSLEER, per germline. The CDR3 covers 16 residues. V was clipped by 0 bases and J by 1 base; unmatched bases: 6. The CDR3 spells CASSQDPSGVSYEQYF. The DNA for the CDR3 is TGCGCCAGCAGCCAAGATCCCAGCGGGGTTTCCTACGAGCAGTACTTC.

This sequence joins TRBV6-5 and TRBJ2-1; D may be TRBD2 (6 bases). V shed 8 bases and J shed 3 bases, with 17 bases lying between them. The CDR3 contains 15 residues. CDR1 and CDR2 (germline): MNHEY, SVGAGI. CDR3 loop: CASSKLATNYNEQFF. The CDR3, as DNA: TGTGCCAGCTCGAAACTAGCAACTAACTACAATGAGCAGTTCTTC.

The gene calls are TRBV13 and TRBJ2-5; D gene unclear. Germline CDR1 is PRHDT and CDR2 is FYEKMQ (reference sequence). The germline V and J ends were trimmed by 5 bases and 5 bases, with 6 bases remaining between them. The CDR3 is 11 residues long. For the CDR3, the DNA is TGTGCCAGCAGCCTACGGGAGACCCAGTACTTC. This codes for CASSLRETQYF.

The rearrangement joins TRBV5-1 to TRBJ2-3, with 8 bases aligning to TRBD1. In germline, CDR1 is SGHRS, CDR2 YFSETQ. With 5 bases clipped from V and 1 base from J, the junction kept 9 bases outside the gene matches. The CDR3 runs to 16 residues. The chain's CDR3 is CASRFDRGFGTDTQYF. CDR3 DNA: TGCGCCAGCAGATTCGACAGGGGATTTGGCACAGATACGCAGTATTTT.

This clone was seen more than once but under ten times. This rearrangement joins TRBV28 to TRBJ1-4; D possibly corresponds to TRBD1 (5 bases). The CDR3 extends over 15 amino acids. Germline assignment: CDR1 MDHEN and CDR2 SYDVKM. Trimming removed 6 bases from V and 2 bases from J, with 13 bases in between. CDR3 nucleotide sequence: TGTGCCAGCAGGACTCTGGGGCAGACTAATGAAAAACTGTTTTTT. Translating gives CASRTLGQTNEKLFF. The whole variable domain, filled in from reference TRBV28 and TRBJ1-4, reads DVKVTQSSRYLVKRTGEKVFLECVQDMDHENMFWYRQDPGLGLRLIYFSYDVKMKEKGDIPEGYSVSREKKERFSLILESASTNQTSMYLCASRTLGQTNEKLFFGSGTQLSVL.

CDR3 coding DNA: TGTGCCAGCAGTGACAGAGGTCGTGGGGCATCCGAGCAGTACTTC. It encodes CASSDRGRGASEQYF. The rearrangement links TRBV2 to TRBJ2-7; TRBD1 is a possible D gene (5 bases). Germline V gene data show CDR1 as SNHLY and CDR2 as FYNNEI. This CDR3 contains 15 residues. Deletions cut 3 bases from V and 6 bases from J, with 18 bases between.

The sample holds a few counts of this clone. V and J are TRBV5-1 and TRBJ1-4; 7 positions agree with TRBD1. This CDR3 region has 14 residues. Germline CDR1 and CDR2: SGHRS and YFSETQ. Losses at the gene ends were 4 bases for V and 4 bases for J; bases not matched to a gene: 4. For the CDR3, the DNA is TGCGCCAGCAGCAGGGGACAGAGTAATGAAAAACTGTTTTTT. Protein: CASSRGQSNEKLFF.

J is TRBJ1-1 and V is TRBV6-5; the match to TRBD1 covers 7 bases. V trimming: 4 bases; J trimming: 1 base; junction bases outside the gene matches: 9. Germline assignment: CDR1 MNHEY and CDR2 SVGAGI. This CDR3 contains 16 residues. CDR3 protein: CASSSRTGGWNTEAFF. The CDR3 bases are TGTGCCAGCAGTTCTCGGACAGGCGGATGGAACACTGAAGCTTTCTTT.